A single sample gave rise to the 18 T cell receptor beta chains below, sequenced in a study of T cells expressing NK-cell markers. Each CDR3 protein gets one entry in TCRdb, which reprocessed the 5' RACE reads and gives no DNA. The table gives 550,000 to 600,000 distinct CDR3 sequences; the top ten clones make up roughly 3.6% of it. Sequenced sample: blood T cells: a sorted CD56 or NKG2C T cell subset, CD4+ or CD8+ T cells, or bulk PBMC T cells (not recorded which). These receptors were obtained from a man aged 18 to 30 in good health.

The chain links TRBV5-4 to TRBJ2-7; checking the TCRdb D call of TRBD1 is not possible without DNA. CDR1 and CDR2 (germline): SGHNT, YYREEE (reference sequence). This CDR3 region has 14 residues. This chain's CDR3 is CASSQRTGAYEQYF.

This CDR3 is CASSFGTGGSPGELFF. The gene calls are TRBV12-3 or TRBV12-4 and TRBJ2-2; TCRdb outputs TRBD1, but without DNA this stays unchecked. The CDR3 spans 16 residues.

This sequence joins TRBV7-8 and TRBJ2-3. The CDR3 has 13 amino acids. CDR1 and CDR2 (germline): SGHVS, FQNEAQ. The CDR3 here is CASSLDRLDTQYF.

This chain links TRBV7-6 with TRBJ2-5; TCRdb's D gene call, TRBD2, goes unchecked for lack of DNA. CDR1 is SGHVS and CDR2 is FNYEAQ in the germline V gene. The CDR3 is 14 amino acids. This CDR3 is CASSLTGAAETQYF. The full variable domain, in which reference TRBV7-6 and TRBJ2-5 provide the parts outside the CDR3, is GAGVSQSPRYKVTKRGQDVALRCDPISGHVSLYWYRQALGQGPEFLTYFNYEAQQDKSGLPNDRFSAERPEGSISTLTIQRTEQRDSAMYRCASSLTGAAETQYFGPGTRLLVL.

The chain joins TRBV6-1 to TRBJ1-1; TCRdb indicates TRBD1, and absent DNA this call remains unverified. The CDR3 extends over 13 amino acids. Germline V CDR1 and CDR2: MNHNS, SASEGT. CDR3 sequence: CASSQDRGLEAFF.

The chain combines TRBV5-5 with TRBJ1-1. Germline CDR1 is SGHKS and CDR2 is YYEKEE (reference sequence). The CDR3 extends over 15 amino acids. The CDR3 sequence: CASSSRYGMNTEAFF.

V gene TRBV4-2 combines with J gene TRBJ1-5; TCRdb indicates TRBD1, and absent DNA this call remains unverified. Germline CDR1 reads LGHNA; CDR2 reads YNFKEQ. This CDR3 comprises 17 residues. The CDR3 protein is CASSQSGGGQLNQPQHF.

The genes are TRBV11-1 and TRBJ2-3; checking the TCRdb D call of TRBD2 is not possible without DNA. Per germline, CDR1 SGHAT and CDR2 FQDESV (reference sequence). The CDR3 sequence is 18 residues long. The CDR3 spells CASSSSDPRREGTDTQYF.

The rearrangement links TRBV28 to TRBJ1-3; no DNA is available, so the TRBD1 call from TCRdb remains unchecked. Per germline, CDR1 MDHEN and CDR2 SYDVKM. CDR3 length: 14 residues. CDR3 in amino acids: CASCSGLSGNTIYF.

The CDR3 spells CASSLEGTHYEQYF. The chain is built from TRBV7-4 and TRBJ2-7; TCRdb reports TRBD1, a call that lacks DNA to check it against. CDR3 length: 14 amino acids. CDR1 and CDR2 from the germline V gene are SGHVT and SQSDAQ.

This sequence joins TRBV4-3 and TRBJ1-4. This CDR3 contains 15 residues. The V gene's germline CDR1 is LGHNA and CDR2 YSLEER. This chain's CDR3 is CASSQDRGSHEKLFF.

V usage is TRBV29-1 and J usage is TRBJ2-1. The CDR3 loop spans 13 amino acids. The germline CDR1 and CDR2 sequences are SQVTM and ANQGSEA. CDR3: CSVVSETYNEQFF.

This sequence joins TRBV21-1 and TRBJ2-2; TCRdb outputs TRBD1, but without DNA this stays unchecked. TRBV21-1 is given as a pseudogene. This CDR3 has 15 amino acids. CDR3 loop: CAITPRQGVAGELFF.

The genes are TRBV4-2 and TRBJ2-2; the TCRdb D gene call, TRBD1, has no DNA to confirm it. The CDR3 contains 16 residues. Germline-derived CDR1 and CDR2 are LGHNA and YNFKEQ. The CDR3 sequence is CASSRSTGAGTGELFF.

This chain connects TRBV6-5 to TRBJ1-2; TCRdb picks TRBD1, but there is no DNA to check that call. The CDR3 totals 17 residues. Germline-derived CDR1 and CDR2 are MNHEY and SVGAGI. This CDR3 reads CASSYTPNRWGRGGYTF.

The genes are TRBV29-1 and TRBJ2-1. CDR1 and CDR2 from the germline V gene are SQVTM and ANQGSEA. The CDR3 contains 13 residues. CDR3: CSVDGSIYNEQFF.

This chain connects TRBV7-9 to TRBJ2-7; the TRBD1 assignment by TCRdb is unverifiable without DNA. This CDR3 has 13 residues. Germline CDR1 reads SEHNR; CDR2 reads FQNEAQ (reference sequence). This chain's CDR3 is CASSLAQGYEQYF.

The CDR3 sequence is CAISESYGELANYGYTF. The chain recombines TRBV10-3 with TRBJ1-2. The CDR3 sequence is 17 residues long. Germline CDR1 and CDR2: ENHRY and SYGVKD.